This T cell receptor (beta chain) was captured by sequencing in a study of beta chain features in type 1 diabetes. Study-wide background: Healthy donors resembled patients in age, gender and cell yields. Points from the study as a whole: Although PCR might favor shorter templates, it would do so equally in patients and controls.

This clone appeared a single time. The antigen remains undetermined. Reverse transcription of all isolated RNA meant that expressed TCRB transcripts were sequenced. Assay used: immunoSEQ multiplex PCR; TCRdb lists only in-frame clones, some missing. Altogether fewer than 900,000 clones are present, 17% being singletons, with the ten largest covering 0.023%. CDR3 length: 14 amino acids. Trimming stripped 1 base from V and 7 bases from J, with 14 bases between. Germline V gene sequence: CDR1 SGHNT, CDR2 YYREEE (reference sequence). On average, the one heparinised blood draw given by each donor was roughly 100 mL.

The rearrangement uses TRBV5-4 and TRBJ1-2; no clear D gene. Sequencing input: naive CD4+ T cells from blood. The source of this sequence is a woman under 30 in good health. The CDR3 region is CASSLSSLMGGYTF. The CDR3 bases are TGTGCCAGCAGCTTGTCTTCCTTAATGGGTGGCTACACCTTC.